These 26 T cell receptor beta chains were sequenced from one sample in a study of T cells in Graves' hyperthyroidism and ophthalmopathy. Amplified TCR beta CDR3 regions came from RNA transcripts. TCR CDR3 underwent first-round RT-PCR with the HTBI primer set. One entry per CDR3 protein results from TCRdb running MiXCR on the multiplex PCR reads. The sample yields under 450,000 distinct CDR3 sequences, about 13% seen once. Material for sequencing was blood. The receptor source for this set is a man aged 25-45 years with Graves' hyperthyroidism that later progressed to Graves' ophthalmopathy.

The chain employs TRBV28 and TRBJ1-2; a possible D gene is TRBD1 (6 bases). Germline values: CDR1 MDHEN, CDR2 SYDVKM. The CDR3 sequence is 14 residues long. V was cut by 2 bases and J by 8 bases, with 15 bases left in between. The CDR3 loop is CASSLLQGSGGYTF. The CDR3 nucleotides are TGTGCCAGCAGTTTACTTCAGGGGAGTGGGGGCTACACCTTC.

A few counts support this clonotype. The chain employs TRBV4-1 and TRBJ2-3; D unclear. CDR1 and CDR2 from the germline V gene are MGHRA and YSYEKL. The CDR3 contains 12 residues. The ends were cut back, 1 base at V and 5 bases at J, with 4 bases in the middle. DNA for the CDR3: TGCGCCAGCAGCCAAGTACGAGATACGCAGTATTTT. Its translation is CASSQVRDTQYF.

Ten or more counts support this clonotype. As DNA, the CDR3 is TGTGCCACCAGTGAGCTAAATGGAGAGACCCAGTACTTC. Protein: CATSELNGETQYF. The chain has TRBV24-1 and TRBJ2-5; D remains ambiguous. The CDR3 is 13 residues long. CDR1 is KGHDR, CDR2 SFDVKD, per germline. V was clipped by 4 bases and J by 4 bases, with 9 bases between them.

This clonotype appeared a few times. The V call is TRBV7-9, the J call TRBJ2-1; unclear D gene. There are 13 residues in the CDR3. Germline values: CDR1 SEHNR, CDR2 FQNEAQ (reference sequence). Between the trimmed V and J ends, which lost 3 bases and 5 bases, there was a span of 8 bases. CDR3 protein: CASSFANDNEQFF. The DNA for the CDR3 is TGTGCCAGCAGCTTCGCCAATGACAATGAGCAGTTCTTC.

This clonotype has more than one count but fewer than ten. The V and J genes are TRBV19 and TRBJ1-5, with 9 nucleotides matching TRBD1. V lost 5 bases to trimming and J lost 4 bases; unmatched junction nucleotides: 6. The CDR3 length is 15 residues. Germline CDR1 reads LNHDA; CDR2 reads SQIVND (reference sequence). The CDR3 loop reads CASSRPGTGNQPQHF. CDR3 DNA: TGTGCCAGTAGTCGACCCGGGACAGGGAATCAGCCCCAGCATTTT.

The V call is TRBV30, the J call TRBJ1-6, with unresolved D. The CDR3 runs 15 residues. V was trimmed by 1 base and J by 3 bases, leaving 10 bases between them. The germline CDR1 and CDR2 sequences are GTSNPN and SVGIG (reference sequence). CDR3 residues: CAWSANSFYNSPLHF. CDR3 coding DNA: TGTGCCTGGAGTGCGAACAGCTTCTATAATTCACCCCTCCACTTT.

The chain combines TRBV19 with TRBJ2-1; 13 bases are a match to TRBD2. The CDR3 length is 15 residues. Per germline, CDR1 LNHDA and CDR2 SQIVND (reference sequence). The ends lost 4 bases at V and 10 bases at J; junction bases unmatched: 7. CDR3 residues: CASSKTSGGAGEQFF. In DNA, the CDR3 is TGTGCCAGTAGTAAAACTAGCGGGGGGGCCGGAGAGCAGTTCTTC.

The chain is built from TRBV19 and TRBJ1-1; 7 nucleotides agree with TRBD1. This CDR3 is built from 14 residues. With 4 bases clipped from V and 5 bases from J, the junction kept 7 bases outside the gene matches. Germline lookup yields CDR1 LNHDA and CDR2 SQIVND (reference sequence). CDR3 DNA: TGTGCCAGTAGTACCACGGGACAGAAGACTGAAGCTTTCTTT. It specifies CASSTTGQKTEAFF.

This clonotype was found many times. The chain couples TRBV20-1 to TRBJ1-1, with D possibly being TRBD1 (5 bases). Per germline, CDR1 DFQATT and CDR2 SNEGSKA (reference sequence). Trimming removed 3 bases at V and 0 bases at J, with 11 bases between. This CDR3 is built from 14 residues. The DNA of the CDR3 is TGCAGTGCTAGGAGACAGCTTCTGAACACTGAAGCTTTCTTT. It encodes CSARRQLLNTEAFF.

This CDR3 reads CASSQAQEFQPQHF. CDR3 DNA: TGTGCCAGCAGCCAAGCACAGGAGTTTCAGCCCCAGCATTTT. The rearrangement joins TRBV3-1 to TRBJ1-5; weak D call: TRBD1 (5 bases). The CDR3 is made up of 14 amino acids. Trimming stripped 1 base from V and 6 bases from J, with 10 bases between. Per germline, CDR1 LGHDT and CDR2 YNNKEL (reference sequence).

This clonotype has at least ten counts. CDR3 DNA sequence: TGTGCCAGCAGTTTGAGCCGGGACAGTGGCCAGCCCCAGCATTTT. Translating it yields CASSLSRDSGQPQHF. The chain carries TRBV6-1 and TRBJ1-5; 7 nucleotides agree with TRBD1. The V gene's germline CDR1 is MNHNS and CDR2 SASEGT. V trimming: 5 bases; J trimming: 7 bases; junction bases outside the gene matches: 11. The CDR3 runs 15 residues.

The V and J genes are TRBV20-1 and TRBJ2-7, with 15 bases that match TRBD2. The CDR3 length is 17 residues. Germline values: CDR1 DFQATT, CDR2 SNEGSKA (reference sequence). The V and J ends lost 5 bases and 0 bases, in that order; junction bases with no gene match: 8. CDR3 nucleotide sequence: TGCAGTGCTTCGGGACTAGCGGGGGGCTATAGCTCCTACGAGCAGTACTTC. Translated: CSASGLAGGYSSYEQYF.

In this sample, this clonotype turned up a few times. The chain carries TRBV6-2 or TRBV6-3 and TRBJ1-4; TRBD1 aligns across 10 bases. Germline V CDR1 and CDR2: MNHEY, SVGEGT. This CDR3 has 16 amino acids. Trimming at V came to 4 bases and at J to 1 base, leaving 3 bases not matched to a gene. The DNA for the CDR3 is TGTGCCAGCAGTTCCCGGGACAGGGGAACTAATGAAAAACTGTTTTTT. Amino acid sequence: CASSSRDRGTNEKLFF.

This chain connects TRBV5-8 to TRBJ2-1, with 16 bases matching TRBD2. The CDR3 loop spans 18 amino acids. V gave up 0 bases and J gave up 2 bases; unmatched junction bases: 2. Germline CDR1 reads SGHTS; CDR2 reads YDEGEE. This CDR3 is CASSLAGTSGGAYNEQFF. The CDR3 nucleotides read TGTGCCAGCAGCTTGGCCGGGACTAGCGGGGGGGCCTACAATGAGCAGTTCTTC. The full variable domain, in which reference TRBV5-8 and TRBJ2-1 provide the parts outside the CDR3, is EAGVTQSPTHLIKTRGQQATLRCSPISGHTSVYWYQQALGLGLQFLLWYDEGEERNRGNFPPRFSGRQFPNYSSELNVNALELEDSALYLCASSLAGTSGGAYNEQFFGPGTRLTVL.

The gene calls are TRBV9 and TRBJ1-6, with D maybe TRBD1 (5 bases). Germline V gene data show CDR1 as SGDLS and CDR2 as YYNGEE. V was pared by 3 bases and J by 7 bases, with 8 bases between. The CDR3 has 13 amino acids. CDR3: CASSGRQNSPLHF. The CDR3 coding sequence is TGTGCCAGCAGCGGGCGACAGAATTCACCCCTCCACTTT.

The chain uses TRBV7-8 and TRBJ2-4; a weak D match, TRBD2 (6 bases). Germline CDR1 reads SGHVS; CDR2 reads FQNEAQ. V was trimmed by 2 bases and J by 2 bases, leaving 10 bases between them. CDR3 length: 15 residues. CDR3 DNA sequence: TGTGCCAGCAGCTTAAAAGGGGACTCCAAAAACATTCAGTACTTC. The encoded protein is CASSLKGDSKNIQYF.

The rearrangement links TRBV29-1 to TRBJ2-3; maybe TRBD2 (5 bases). The CDR3 is 15 amino acids. CDR1 SQVTM and CDR2 ANQGSEA come from the germline V gene. V was clipped by 4 bases and J by 4 bases, with 18 bases between them. The DNA of the CDR3 is TGCAGCGTTGTCGGCTCCAGGAGGAGAGCAGATACGCAGTATTTT. This translates into CSVVGSRRRADTQYF.

The chain uses TRBV5-5 and TRBJ1-5, with D hard to call. The CDR3 is 15 residues long. Germline V gives CDR1 SGHKS, CDR2 YYEKEE (reference sequence). V was trimmed by 3 bases and J by 5 bases, leaving 15 bases between them. CDR3 protein: CASSWTGIGDQPQHF. CDR3 coding DNA: TGTGCCAGCAGCTGGACCGGGATAGGCGATCAGCCCCAGCATTTT.

This clonotype was seen a handful of times. The rearrangement uses TRBV19 and TRBJ2-7, with 8 positions matching TRBD1. The V gene end was trimmed by 6 bases and the J gene end by 4 bases; junction bases not matched to a gene: 17. The CDR3 is 17 amino acids. Per germline, CDR1 LNHDA and CDR2 SQIVND (reference sequence). In DNA form, the CDR3 reads TGTGCCAGTAGCCCCACCTGGGACAGGCATAACTTGTACGAGCAGTACTTC. Translation gives CASSPTWDRHNLYEQYF.

This clonotype showed up many times. V and J are TRBV5-5 and TRBJ2-5; D tentatively reads TRBD1 or TRBD2 (5 bases each). The CDR3 spans 13 residues. Trimming stripped 2 bases from V and 5 bases from J, with 10 bases between. Germline V gene lookup returns CDR1 SGHKS and CDR2 YYEKEE (reference sequence). In DNA form, the CDR3 reads TGTGCCAGCAGCTTCGGCAGGGAGGAGACCCAGTACTTC. It specifies CASSFGREETQYF.

J is TRBJ1-2 and V is TRBV7-2; tentative D call: TRBD1 (6 bases). Germline V gene lookup returns CDR1 SGHTA and CDR2 FQGNSA. Trimming took 5 bases from V and 4 from J, leaving 20 bases between them. The CDR3 is 16 residues long. CDR3 amino acids: CASSRRPEETGYGYTF. CDR3 sequence (DNA): TGTGCCAGCAGCCGACGACCAGAAGAGACAGGCTATGGCTACACCTTC.

This clonotype was picked up a small number of times. The rearrangement uses TRBV6-1 and TRBJ2-5, with D maybe TRBD2 (7 bases). The V gene lost 4 bases and the J gene lost 2 bases, with 20 bases spanning the gap. The CDR3 spans 17 residues. Germline V gives CDR1 MNHNS, CDR2 SASEGT. CDR3 DNA: TGTGCCAGCAGTGGCCCCGGTATGGCGGGGGCTCAAGAGACCCAGTACTTC. Its translation: CASSGPGMAGAQETQYF.

This clonotype was recorded at least ten times. V usage is TRBV29-1 and J usage is TRBJ1-1; D unresolved. The V gene lost 4 bases and the J gene lost 0 bases, with 9 bases spanning the gap. CDR1 SQVTM and CDR2 ANQGSEA come from the germline V gene. CDR3 size: 13 residues. The CDR3 reads CSVVVYVNTEAFF. The CDR3 nucleotides are TGCAGCGTTGTAGTGTACGTGAACACTGAAGCTTTCTTT.

This clonotype was recorded many times. The chain couples TRBV18 to TRBJ2-6; no firm D call. The CDR3 has 15 residues. Germline V gene lookup returns CDR1 KGHSH and CDR2 LQKENI. The V and J ends lost 3 bases and 0 bases respectively, with 6 bases between them. CDR3 nucleotides: TGTGCCAGCTCACCTAATGGCTCTGGGGCCAACGTCCTGACTTTC. Protein sequence: CASSPNGSGANVLTF.

The V and J genes are TRBV9 and TRBJ1-1; the D is unclear. The CDR3 has 13 amino acids. Trimming shortened V by 0 bases and J by 3 bases, and 6 bases separated the two germline ends. CDR1 and CDR2 (germline): SGDLS, YYNGEE. CDR3 sequence: CASSVGLYTEAFF. CDR3 bases: TGTGCCAGCAGCGTAGGCCTTTACACTGAAGCTTTCTTT.

This clonotype appeared many times. This chain joins TRBV7-9 and TRBJ2-5; perhaps TRBD1 as D (6 bases). Trimming stripped 5 bases from V and 1 base from J, with 11 bases between. Germline assignment: CDR1 SEHNR and CDR2 FQNEAQ (reference sequence). The CDR3 covers 14 residues. The CDR3 DNA follows: TGTGCCAGCAGCACAGGGACCACCCAAGAGACCCAGTACTTC. Translated: CASSTGTTQETQYF.